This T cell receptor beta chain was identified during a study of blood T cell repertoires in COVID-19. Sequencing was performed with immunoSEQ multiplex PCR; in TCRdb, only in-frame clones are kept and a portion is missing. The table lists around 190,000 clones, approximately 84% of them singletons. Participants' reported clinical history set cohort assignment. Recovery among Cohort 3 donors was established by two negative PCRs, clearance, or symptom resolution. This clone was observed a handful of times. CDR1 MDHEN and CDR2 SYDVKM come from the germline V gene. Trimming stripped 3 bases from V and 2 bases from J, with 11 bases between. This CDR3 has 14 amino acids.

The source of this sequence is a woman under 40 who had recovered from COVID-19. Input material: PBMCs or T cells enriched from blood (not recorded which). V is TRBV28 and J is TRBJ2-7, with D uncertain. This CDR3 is CASSFLRGTYEQYF. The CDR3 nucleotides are TGTGCCAGCAGTTTCTTACGCGGCACCTACGAGCAGTACTTC.